The entry below gives a single T cell receptor beta chain sequence along with its context. Its cognate antigen has yet to be identified. Base quality data are lacking; no much larger clone is found one base away. The sample belongs to a study of cytomegalovirus exposure and HLA in healthy donors (dated by TCRdb to the late 2010s). At the level of the whole study: The roughly 670 repertoires of the first cohort and the 120 validation repertoires were produced on the same platform, according to a later analysis. The study aimed to test whether signatures of past pathogen exposure could be identified by cataloging public T cell receptors. Along with the approximately 620-subject first cohort, a separate validation cohort of over 90 different subjects was used. High-throughput TCR immunosequencing, statistical association of individual TCRs with disease status, and machine learning were combined to predict cytomegalovirus infection status. Findings and caveats that apply to the study as a whole: Across donors, most TCR sequences were observed very rarely, whereas some public TCRs were present in many individuals. A few of the identified cytomegalovirus-associated TCR beta chains were confirmed in vitro to be specific for cytomegalovirus antigens. In the study, approximately 160 TCR beta chains were listed as associated with cytomegalovirus. Subsequent analysis determined that TCRs grouped into clusters in the first cohort also showed a tendency toward co-occurrence across the roughly 130 validation repertoires, and 94% of cluster scores exceeded 0. The classifier was reported to diagnose cytomegalovirus status with high specificity and sensitivity in both the original cohort and the validation cohort. The authors suggested that the approach could potentially be generalized to other disease states and immunological phenotypes. All 120 or so repertoires were used to score co-occurrence in the validation cohort in a later analysis, because that analysis had no HLA typing for the cohort.

The germline V gene encodes CDR1 LNHDA and CDR2 SQIVND (reference sequence). The V end gives up 9 bases and the J end 2 bases, leaving 17 bases in the junction not matched to a gene. The CDR3 holds 18 amino acids from the cysteine to the phenylalanine. Only CDR3 DNA is held: 54 bases, read in frame from base 1. The method was the immunoSEQ multiplex PCR assay. Per the original workflow: To diagnose cytomegalovirus status from the catalog of TCR beta chain sequences, a statistical classification framework was built. TCRdb holds this immuneACCESS table with in-frame rearrangements only. Some clones are missing; in checked studies, unresolved V genes explain under half, and the rest has no known cause. The V and J calls and clone size are taken from that table; D and trimming were inferred from the DNA. This sample has about 160,000 clones in its table, and about 90% of those were observed once. The leading ten clones occupy more than 2.5% of the sample.

Donors formed part of the validation cohort, which comprised about 120 subjects and was distinct from the first cohort of some 700 subjects. Recombination joined TRBV19 with TRBJ1-5, with 9 junctional bases fitting TRBD1. The receptor's source is a woman aged 18-35 years in good health and CMV-seropositive. Sequences were obtained from PBMCs. The CDR3 protein is CASASAPPDRGGNQPQHF. The nucleotide sequence is given as TGTGCCAGCGCCAGCGCCCCCCCGGACAGGGGTGGCAATCAGCCCCAGCATTTT.